A single sample is the source of the 10 T cell receptor beta chains below, sequenced in a study of T cell responses to AZD1222 COVID-19 vaccine. Assay used: immunoSEQ multiplex PCR; TCRdb lists only in-frame clones, some missing. The sample consists of over 95,000 clones, 90% to 95% of them appearing once. Sequencing used peripheral blood, obtained on day 0 of AZD1222 vaccination. The receptor source for this set is an adult in good health.

The chain has TRBV9 and TRBJ1-3; possibly TRBD1 for D (6 bases). The CDR3 spans 14 residues. CDR1 SGDLS and CDR2 YYNGEE come from the germline V gene. V lost 4 bases and J lost 1, with 9 bases in between. The CDR3 reads CASSSDRSGNTIYF. CDR3 DNA sequence: TGTGCCAGCAGCTCAGACAGGTCTGGAAACACCATATATTTT.

The chain is built from TRBV3-1 (or the pseudogene TRBV3-2) and TRBJ2-3; 9 nucleotides align to TRBD2. Unmatched junction bases numbered 4, after V lost 4 bases and J lost 5 bases. Germline assignment: CDR1 LGHDT and CDR2 YNNKEL (reference sequence). This CDR3 region has 14 residues. CDR3 sequence reads: CASSRLAGKDTQYF. The CDR3 DNA sequence: TGTGCCAGCAGCCGTCTAGCGGGGAAAGATACGCAGTATTTT.

There are a few counts of this clone. The chain joins TRBV2 to TRBJ2-7; no clear D. CDR3 size: 11 residues. CDR1 and CDR2 from the germline V gene are SNHLY and FYNNEI. The V end was cut by 4 bases, the J end by 4 bases, with 5 bases between. DNA of the CDR3: TGTGCCAGCAGTGTCGGGTACGAGCAGTACTTC. This encodes CASSVGYEQYF.

The table lists this clone with a few counts. The chain employs TRBV5-4 and TRBJ1-2; 9 nucleotides agree with TRBD1. Germline trimming cut 1 base from V and 10 bases from J; bases unmatched to any gene: 5. This CDR3 is 13 amino acids long. Germline V gives CDR1 SGHNT, CDR2 YYREEE (reference sequence). CDR3 region: CASSLRDRDAYTF. For the CDR3, the DNA is TGTGCCAGCAGCTTGAGGGACAGGGATGCCTACACCTTC.

This clone was recorded only once. The chain combines TRBV6-1 with TRBJ1-6; D not certain. The CDR3 runs 11 residues. Trimming shortened V by 7 bases and J by 8 bases, and 6 bases separated the two germline ends. Germline CDR1 MNHNS, CDR2 SASEGT. CDR3 DNA: TGTGCCAGCAACAGAGATTCACCCCTCCACTTT. The encoded protein is CASNRDSPLHF.

This clone was observed a handful of times. The chain combines TRBV2 with TRBJ2-7, with TRBD2 matching 13 bases. The ends lost 3 bases at V and 2 bases at J; junction bases unmatched: 4. Per germline, CDR1 SNHLY and CDR2 FYNNEI. The CDR3 runs to 16 residues. The CDR3 DNA sequence: TGTGCCAGCAGTGATGCCGGGACTAGCGGGACCTACGAGCAGTACTTC. As protein: CASSDAGTSGTYEQYF.

In this sample, this clone turned up once. The V gene is TRBV19, the J gene TRBJ1-5; weak D call: TRBD1 (5 bases). The V end was cut by 3 bases, the J end by 3 bases, with 15 bases between. CDR3 length: 16 residues. Looked up from germline, CDR1 is LNHDA and CDR2 is SQIVND (reference sequence). CDR3 residues: CASSIEVQGDNQPQHF. CDR3 nucleotides: TGTGCCAGTAGTATCGAAGTTCAGGGAGACAATCAGCCCCAGCATTTT.

The chain carries TRBV6-4 and TRBJ2-1; 9 nucleotides line up with TRBD2. From germline, CDR1 is MRHNA and CDR2 SNTAGT. Trimming took 1 base from V and 12 from J; bases not matched to a gene: 7. The CDR3 runs 14 residues. The CDR3 spells CASSDFLAGTRQFF. CDR3 coding DNA: TGTGCCAGCAGTGACTTTCTAGCGGGAACCAGGCAGTTCTTC.

The CDR3 sequence is CATSDSGTGTDTQYF. The CDR3 DNA is TGTGCCACCAGTGACTCCGGGACAGGGACAGATACGCAGTATTTT. This chain connects TRBV24-1 to TRBJ2-3; 9 bases line up with TRBD1. Unmatched junction bases numbered 4, after V lost 4 bases and J lost 3 bases. This CDR3 has 15 amino acids. Germline CDR1 reads KGHDR; CDR2 reads SFDVKD.

The CDR3: CASSIGVNTEAFF. In nucleotides, the CDR3 is TGTGCCAGCAGCATAGGGGTGAACACTGAAGCTTTCTTT. The chain has TRBV7-3 and TRBJ1-1; maybe TRBD1 (5 bases). The CDR3 sequence is 13 residues long. The germline V gene has CDR1 SGHTA and CDR2 FQGTGA. The ends were cut back, 5 bases at V and 0 bases at J, with 7 bases in the middle.